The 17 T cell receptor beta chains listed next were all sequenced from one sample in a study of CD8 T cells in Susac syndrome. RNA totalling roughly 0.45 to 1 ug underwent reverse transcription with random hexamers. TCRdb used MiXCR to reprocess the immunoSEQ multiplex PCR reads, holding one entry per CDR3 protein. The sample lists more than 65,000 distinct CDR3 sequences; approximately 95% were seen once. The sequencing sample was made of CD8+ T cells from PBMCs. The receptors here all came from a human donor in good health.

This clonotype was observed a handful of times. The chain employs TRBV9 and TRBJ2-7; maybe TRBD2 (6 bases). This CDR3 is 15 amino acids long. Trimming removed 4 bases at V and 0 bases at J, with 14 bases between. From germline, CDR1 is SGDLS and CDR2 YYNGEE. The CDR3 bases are TGTGCCAGCAGCCCTCGGCCGGGGGACTCCTACGAGCAGTACTTC. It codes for CASSPRPGDSYEQYF.

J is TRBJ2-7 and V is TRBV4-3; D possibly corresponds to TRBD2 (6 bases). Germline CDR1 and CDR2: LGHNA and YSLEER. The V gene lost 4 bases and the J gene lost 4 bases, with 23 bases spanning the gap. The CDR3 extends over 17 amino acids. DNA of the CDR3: TGCGCCAGCAGCCTCCCCAGCGGAACTAGCTGCCTGTACGAGCAGTACGTC. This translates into CASSLPSGTSCLYEQYV.

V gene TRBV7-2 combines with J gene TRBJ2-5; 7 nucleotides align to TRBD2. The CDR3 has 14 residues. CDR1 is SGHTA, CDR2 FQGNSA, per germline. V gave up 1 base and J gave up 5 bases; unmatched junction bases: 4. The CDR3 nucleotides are TGTGCCAGCAGCTTAGAAAGCGGGGTCGAGACCCAGTACTTC. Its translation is CASSLESGVETQYF.

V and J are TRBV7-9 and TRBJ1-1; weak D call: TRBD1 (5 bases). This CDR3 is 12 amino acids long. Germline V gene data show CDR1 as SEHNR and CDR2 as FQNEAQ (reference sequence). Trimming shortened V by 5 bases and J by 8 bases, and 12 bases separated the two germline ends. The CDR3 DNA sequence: TGTGCCAGCAGCACGGGACTTTCCGAAGCTTTCTTT. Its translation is CASSTGLSEAFF.

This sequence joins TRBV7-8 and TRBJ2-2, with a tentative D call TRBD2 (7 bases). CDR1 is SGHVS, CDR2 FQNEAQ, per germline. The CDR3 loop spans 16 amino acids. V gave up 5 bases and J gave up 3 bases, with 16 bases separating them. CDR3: CASSPNGGHDTGELFF. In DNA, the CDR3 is TGTGCCAGCAGCCCCAACGGGGGGCACGACACCGGGGAGCTGTTTTTT.

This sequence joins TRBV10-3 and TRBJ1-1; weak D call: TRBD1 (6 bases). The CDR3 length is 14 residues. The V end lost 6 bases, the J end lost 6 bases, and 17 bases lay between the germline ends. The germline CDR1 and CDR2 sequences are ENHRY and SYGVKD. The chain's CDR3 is CAIRSLDSLAEAFF. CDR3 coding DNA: TGTGCCATCAGGAGCCTGGACAGCCTCGCTGAAGCTTTCTTT.

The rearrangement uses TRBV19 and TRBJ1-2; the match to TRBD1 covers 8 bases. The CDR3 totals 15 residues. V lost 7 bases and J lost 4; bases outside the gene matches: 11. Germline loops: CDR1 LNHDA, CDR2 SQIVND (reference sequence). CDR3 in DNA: TGTGCCAGTAAAGACGTGACAGGGGCGGGCTATGGCTACACCTTC. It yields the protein CASKDVTGAGYGYTF.

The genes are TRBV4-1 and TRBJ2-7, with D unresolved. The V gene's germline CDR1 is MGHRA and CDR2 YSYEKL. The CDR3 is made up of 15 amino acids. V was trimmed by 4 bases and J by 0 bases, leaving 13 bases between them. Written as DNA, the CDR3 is TGCGCCAGCAGCCTCTCTTCAAGGAGCTCCTACGAGCAGTACTTC. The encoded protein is CASSLSSRSSYEQYF.

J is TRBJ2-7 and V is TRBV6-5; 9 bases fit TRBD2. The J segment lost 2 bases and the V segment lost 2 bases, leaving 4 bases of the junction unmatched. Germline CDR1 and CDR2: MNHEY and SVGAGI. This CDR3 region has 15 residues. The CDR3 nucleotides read TGTGCCAGCAGTTACGGCGCTAGCGGGGCCTACGAGCAGTACTTC. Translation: CASSYGASGAYEQYF.

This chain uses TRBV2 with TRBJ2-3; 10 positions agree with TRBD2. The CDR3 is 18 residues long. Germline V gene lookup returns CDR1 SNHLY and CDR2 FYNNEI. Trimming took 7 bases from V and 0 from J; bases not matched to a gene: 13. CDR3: CASKIWETSGSSTDTQYF. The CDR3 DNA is TGTGCCAGCAAGATTTGGGAGACTAGCGGGTCTAGCACAGATACGCAGTATTTT.

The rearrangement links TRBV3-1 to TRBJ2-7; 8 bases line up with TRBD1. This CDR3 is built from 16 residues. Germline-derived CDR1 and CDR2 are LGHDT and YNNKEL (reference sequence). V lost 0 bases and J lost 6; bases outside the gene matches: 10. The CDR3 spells CASSQDGTGLDLEQYF. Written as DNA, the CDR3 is TGTGCCAGCAGCCAAGATGGGACAGGTTTGGACCTCGAGCAGTACTTC.

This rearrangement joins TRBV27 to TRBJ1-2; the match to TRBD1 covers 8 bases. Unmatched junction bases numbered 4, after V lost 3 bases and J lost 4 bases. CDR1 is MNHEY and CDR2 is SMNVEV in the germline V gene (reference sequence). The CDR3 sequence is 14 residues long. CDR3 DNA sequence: TGTGCCAGCAGTTTTGGCAGGGGGCCCTATGGCTACACCTTC. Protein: CASSFGRGPYGYTF.

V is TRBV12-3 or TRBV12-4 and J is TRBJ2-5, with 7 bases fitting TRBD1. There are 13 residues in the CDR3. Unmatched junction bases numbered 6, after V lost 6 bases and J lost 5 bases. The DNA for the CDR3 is TGTGCCAGCAGCATAGACAGGGTGGAGACCCAGTACTTC. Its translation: CASSIDRVETQYF.

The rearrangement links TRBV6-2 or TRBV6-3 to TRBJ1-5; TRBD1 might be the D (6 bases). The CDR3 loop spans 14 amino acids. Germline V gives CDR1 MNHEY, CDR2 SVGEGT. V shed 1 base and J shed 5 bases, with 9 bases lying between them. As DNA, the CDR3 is TGTGCCAGCAGTTACTGGGGGGCCCATCAGCCCCAGCATTTT. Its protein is CASSYWGAHQPQHF.

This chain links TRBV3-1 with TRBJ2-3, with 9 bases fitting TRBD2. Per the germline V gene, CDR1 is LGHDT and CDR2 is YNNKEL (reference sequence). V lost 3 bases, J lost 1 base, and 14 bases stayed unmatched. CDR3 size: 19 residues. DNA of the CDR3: TGTGCCAGCAGCCAGGACTTAGCGGGGGTTCTCGGGGGCACAGATACGCAGTATTTT. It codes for CASSQDLAGVLGGTDTQYF.

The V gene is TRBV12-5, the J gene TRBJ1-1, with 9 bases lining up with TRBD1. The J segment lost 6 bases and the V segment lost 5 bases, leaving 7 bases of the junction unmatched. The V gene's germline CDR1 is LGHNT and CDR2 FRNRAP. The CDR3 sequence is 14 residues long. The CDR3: CASGTGTGYAEAFF. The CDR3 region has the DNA TGTGCTAGTGGTACCGGGACAGGGTACGCTGAAGCTTTCTTT.

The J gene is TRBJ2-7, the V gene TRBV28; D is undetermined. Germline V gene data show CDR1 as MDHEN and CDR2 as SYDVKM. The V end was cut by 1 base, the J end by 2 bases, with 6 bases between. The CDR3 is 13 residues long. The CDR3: CASSLSVAYEQYF. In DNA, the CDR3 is TGTGCCAGCAGTTTATCGGTAGCCTACGAGCAGTACTTC.